The rows below give T cell receptor beta chains drawn from one sample of a study of blood T cell repertoires in COVID-19. Measured with immunoSEQ multiplex PCR; TCRdb has only the in-frame clones, and not every one. The data show approximately 120,000 clones, approximately 81% seen once. The sequenced sample was peripheral blood. The origin of the receptors is a woman aged 45-65 years with acute or convalescent COVID-19. Each CDR3 is given with its conserved first and last residue. D genes are given only for firm matches. Size values are once, few and many counts, or a class for expanded clones, and some rows have none.

clone_size: .; v_call: TRBV6-2/TRBV6-3; d_call: .; j_call: TRBJ1-6; cdr3_aa: CASSYSAVTSPLHF; cdr3_nt: TGTGCCAGCAGTTACTCGGCAGTTACTTCACCCCTCCACTTT
clone_size: .; v_call: TRBV7-8; d_call: TRBD1; j_call: TRBJ1-4; cdr3_aa: CASSFQTGEEKLFF; cdr3_nt: TGTGCCAGCAGCTTTCAGACAGGGGAGGAAAAACTGTTTTTT
clone_size: .; v_call: TRBV4-1; d_call: .; j_call: TRBJ1-5; cdr3_aa: CASSPGIGSNQPQHF; cdr3_nt: TGCGCCAGCAGCCCAGGGATTGGTAGCAATCAGCCCCAGCATTTT
clone_size: .; v_call: TRBV6-1; d_call: .; j_call: TRBJ1-5; cdr3_aa: CASSEDRISNQPQHF; cdr3_nt: TGTGCCAGCAGTGAAGACAGGATTAGCAATCAGCCCCAGCATTTT
clone_size: .; v_call: TRBV18; d_call: .; j_call: TRBJ1-4; cdr3_aa: CASSPPDSEKLFF; cdr3_nt: TGTGCCAGCTCACCCCCGGACAGTGAAAAACTGTTTTTT
clone_size: .; v_call: TRBV2; d_call: TRBD2; j_call: TRBJ2-7; cdr3_aa: CASSDSGTSGREQYF; cdr3_nt: TGTGCCAGCAGTGACTCCGGGACTAGCGGGAGAGAGCAGTACTTC
clone_size: .; v_call: TRBV7-3; d_call: TRBD2; j_call: TRBJ2-1; cdr3_aa: CASSLRGPLAVGGEQFF; cdr3_nt: TGTGCCAGCAGCCTAAGAGGGCCCCTAGCGGTGGGGGGTGAGCAGTTCTTC
clone_size: .; v_call: TRBV5-1; d_call: .; j_call: TRBJ2-3; cdr3_aa: CASSLGGTVGTDTQYF; cdr3_nt: TGCGCCAGCAGCTTGGGGGGCACAGTGGGCACAGATACGCAGTATTTT
clone_size: .; v_call: TRBV9; d_call: .; j_call: TRBJ1-4; cdr3_aa: CASSVLQGANEKLFF; cdr3_nt: TGTGCCAGCAGCGTACTCCAGGGTGCGAATGAAAAACTGTTTTTT
clone_size: .; v_call: TRBV15; d_call: .; j_call: TRBJ2-1; cdr3_aa: CATSRVAGAYNEQFF; cdr3_nt: TGTGCCACCAGCAGGGTGGCGGGGGCTTACAATGAGCAGTTCTTC
clone_size: once; v_call: TRBV28; d_call: TRBD2; j_call: TRBJ2-7; cdr3_aa: CASRTSEPAYF; cdr3_nt: TGTGCCAGCAGGACTAGCGAGCCTGCGTACTTC
clone_size: .; v_call: TRBV3-1/TRBV3-2; d_call: TRBD2; j_call: TRBJ2-7; cdr3_aa: CASSQEWGTSNEQYF; cdr3_nt: TGTGCCAGCAGCCAAGAGTGGGGGACTAGCAACGAGCAGTACTTC
clone_size: .; v_call: TRBV10-2; d_call: .; j_call: TRBJ2-7; cdr3_aa: CASSRTVYEQYF; cdr3_nt: TGCGCCAGCAGTAGGACAGTCTACGAGCAGTACTTC
clone_size: .; v_call: TRBV10-3; d_call: .; j_call: TRBJ1-3; cdr3_aa: CAISDGWAGGNTIYF; cdr3_nt: TGTGCCATCAGTGACGGATGGGCAGGTGGAAACACCATATATTTT
clone_size: once; v_call: TRBV19; d_call: TRBD2; j_call: TRBJ2-7; cdr3_aa: CASSIAGGKSWEQYF; cdr3_nt: TGTGCCAGTAGTATCGCGGGAGGGAAGAGCTGGGAGCAGTACTTC
clone_size: few; v_call: TRBV29-1; d_call: .; j_call: TRBJ1-5; cdr3_aa: CSVSDGLLGNQPQHF; cdr3_nt: TGCAGCGTTTCAGACGGCCTCCTAGGCAATCAGCCCCAGCATTTT
clone_size: .; v_call: TRBV5-5; d_call: TRBD1; j_call: TRBJ1-3; cdr3_aa: CASSHPRDRGRSGNTIYF; cdr3_nt: TGTGCCAGCAGCCACCCTCGGGACAGGGGGCGTTCTGGAAACACCATATATTTT
clone_size: .; v_call: TRBV19; d_call: .; j_call: TRBJ1-5; cdr3_aa: CASSIDSGRNQPQHF; cdr3_nt: TGTGCCAGTAGTATTGACAGTGGCCGGAATCAGCCCCAGCATTTT
clone_size: .; v_call: TRBV27; d_call: .; j_call: TRBJ2-2; cdr3_aa: CASSPPRTGRRGTTGELFF; cdr3_nt: TGTGCCAGCAGTCCACCCCGAACGGGGCGGCGGGGAACAACCGGGGAGCTGTTTTTT
clone_size: .; v_call: TRBV11-2; d_call: .; j_call: TRBJ2-1; cdr3_aa: CASSLGRLVYNEQFF; cdr3_nt: TGTGCCAGCAGCTTAGGGCGACTAGTCTACAATGAGCAGTTCTTC
clone_size: .; v_call: TRBV5-1; d_call: .; j_call: TRBJ1-1; cdr3_aa: CASSNTGSNTEAFF; cdr3_nt: TGCGCCAGCAGCAACACAGGATCGAACACTGAAGCTTTCTTT
clone_size: .; v_call: TRBV7-9; d_call: .; j_call: TRBJ2-5; cdr3_aa: CASSLLGLRTQYF; cdr3_nt: TGTGCCAGCAGCTTACTTGGTTTGCGGACCCAGTACTTC
clone_size: .; v_call: TRBV9; d_call: TRBD1; j_call: TRBJ1-6; cdr3_aa: CASSVSGGTGGSPLHF; cdr3_nt: TGTGCCAGCAGCGTAAGCGGGGGGACAGGGGGTTCACCCCTCCACTTT
clone_size: .; v_call: TRBV4-2; d_call: .; j_call: TRBJ2-3; cdr3_aa: CASSQEAGGTDTQYF; cdr3_nt: TGTGCCAGCAGCCAAGAAGCGGGTGGTACAGATACGCAGTATTTT
clone_size: .; v_call: TRBV2; d_call: TRBD1; j_call: TRBJ2-7; cdr3_aa: CASNAGQGVGEQYF; cdr3_nt: TGTGCCAGCAATGCAGGACAGGGAGTCGGCGAGCAGTACTTC
clone_size: .; v_call: TRBV30; d_call: .; j_call: TRBJ1-1; cdr3_aa: CVGGRTEAFF; cdr3_nt: TGTGTCGGGGGCCGGACTGAAGCTTTCTTT
clone_size: .; v_call: TRBV4-1; d_call: .; j_call: TRBJ1-6; cdr3_aa: CASSQRQTVNSPLHF; cdr3_nt: TGCGCCAGCAGCCAGAGACAGACCGTCAATTCACCCCTCCACTTT
clone_size: .; v_call: TRBV2; d_call: TRBD1; j_call: TRBJ2-1; cdr3_aa: CASSVRQGEQFF; cdr3_nt: TGTGCCAGCAGTGTACGACAGGGGGAGCAGTTCTTC
clone_size: .; v_call: TRBV7-2; d_call: TRBD1; j_call: TRBJ1-5; cdr3_aa: CASSGTGGINQPQHF; cdr3_nt: TGTGCCAGCAGCGGGACAGGAGGGATCAATCAGCCCCAGCATTTT
clone_size: .; v_call: TRBV19; d_call: .; j_call: TRBJ2-6; cdr3_aa: CASSGERVNVLTF; cdr3_nt: TGTGCCAGTAGTGGGGAGAGGGTCAACGTCCTGACTTTC
clone_size: .; v_call: TRBV3-1/TRBV3-2; d_call: .; j_call: TRBJ1-1; cdr3_aa: CASTPRGGRTEAFF; cdr3_nt: TGTGCCAGCACCCCTCGGGGGGGAAGGACTGAAGCTTTCTTT
clone_size: .; v_call: TRBV3-1/TRBV3-2; d_call: .; j_call: TRBJ1-3; cdr3_aa: CASSPSGGVSGNTIYF; cdr3_nt: TGTGCCAGCAGCCCATCCGGGGGGGTATCTGGAAACACCATATATTTT
clone_size: once; v_call: TRBV9; d_call: TRBD1; j_call: TRBJ2-3; cdr3_aa: CASSVVGQTDTQYF; cdr3_nt: TGTGCCAGCAGCGTAGTGGGACAGACAGATACGCAGTATTTT
clone_size: .; v_call: TRBV5-4; d_call: .; j_call: TRBJ1-1; cdr3_aa: CASSSRQVLPNTEAFF; cdr3_nt: TGTGCCAGCAGCTCGCGACAGGTCCTTCCGAACACTGAAGCTTTCTTT
clone_size: many; v_call: TRBV20-1; d_call: .; j_call: TRBJ2-3; cdr3_aa: CSASKGLSTDTQYF; cdr3_nt: TGCAGTGCTAGTAAGGGGCTTAGCACAGATACGCAGTATTTT
clone_size: once; v_call: TRBV7-3; d_call: TRBD1; j_call: TRBJ2-1; cdr3_aa: CASSLTGQGHNEQFF; cdr3_nt: TGTGCCAGCAGCTTAACTGGACAGGGGCACAATGAGCAGTTCTTC
clone_size: .; v_call: TRBV15; d_call: .; j_call: TRBJ1-1; cdr3_aa: CASSSQEGTEAFF; cdr3_nt: TGTGCCTCCTCTAGCCAGGAAGGGACTGAAGCTTTCTTT
clone_size: .; v_call: TRBV5-1; d_call: TRBD1; j_call: TRBJ2-2; cdr3_aa: CASSPRTGGAGELFF; cdr3_nt: TGCGCCAGCAGCCCTCGGACAGGGGGAGCCGGGGAGCTGTTTTTT
clone_size: .; v_call: TRBV3-1/TRBV3-2; d_call: TRBD1; j_call: TRBJ1-1; cdr3_aa: CASSGTGGTEAFF; cdr3_nt: TGTGCCAGCAGCGGTACAGGGGGCACTGAAGCTTTCTTT
clone_size: .; v_call: TRBV24-1; d_call: .; j_call: TRBJ2-3; cdr3_aa: CATSRGEPDTQYF; cdr3_nt: TGTGCCACCAGCCGGGGAGAACCAGATACGCAGTATTTT
clone_size: .; v_call: TRBV6-5; d_call: TRBD1; j_call: TRBJ2-7; cdr3_aa: CASKDRVSEQYF; cdr3_nt: TGTGCCAGCAAGGACAGGGTTTCCGAGCAGTACTTC
clone_size: .; v_call: TRBV25-1; d_call: .; j_call: TRBJ2-2; cdr3_aa: CASSELSGGWRSGELFF; cdr3_nt: TGTGCCAGCAGTGAGTTATCGGGGGGCTGGAGATCCGGGGAGCTGTTTTTT
clone_size: .; v_call: TRBV6-2/TRBV6-3; d_call: .; j_call: TRBJ2-1; cdr3_aa: CASSYGGETPGVNEQFF; cdr3_nt: TGTGCCAGCAGTTATGGTGGGGAGACCCCGGGAGTCAATGAGCAGTTCTTC
clone_size: .; v_call: TRBV5-4; d_call: TRBD2; j_call: TRBJ2-7; cdr3_aa: CASSLEGREGRHEQYF; cdr3_nt: TGTGCCAGCAGCTTAGAAGGGCGGGAGGGCCGCCACGAGCAGTACTTC
clone_size: .; v_call: TRBV5-1; d_call: TRBD1; j_call: TRBJ1-4; cdr3_aa: CASSLGGGGGEKLFF; cdr3_nt: TGCGCCAGCAGCTTGGGAGGAGGGGGCGGTGAAAAACTGTTTTTT
clone_size: .; v_call: TRBV30; d_call: .; j_call: TRBJ1-4; cdr3_aa: CAWSAAVYEKLFF; cdr3_nt: TGTGCCTGGAGTGCAGCGGTTTATGAAAAACTGTTTTTT
clone_size: few; v_call: TRBV29-1; d_call: .; j_call: TRBJ1-2; cdr3_aa: CSVQPGHLNYGYTF; cdr3_nt: TGCAGCGTCCAGCCGGGACACCTTAACTATGGCTACACCTTC
clone_size: .; v_call: TRBV27; d_call: .; j_call: TRBJ2-3; cdr3_aa: CASSVGVTSTDTQYF; cdr3_nt: TGTGCCAGCAGTGTTGGAGTTACTAGCACAGATACGCAGTATTTT